Each of the 9 T cell receptor beta chains below was sequenced from the same sample in a study of T cell repertoires in cytomegalovirus infection. One entry per CDR3 protein results from TCRdb running MiXCR on the reads. The table records roughly 310,000 distinct CDR3 sequences, roughly 29% of them present only once. The antigens of these receptors remain unknown. Sample: cultured PBMCs, taken from culture after CMV antigen stimulation. These receptors came from a human donor in good health (CMV status not recorded). Some clones in this sample may be carry-over from other donors' samples.

This clonotype was counted only a few times. This sequence joins TRBV27 and TRBJ2-1, with 8 bases that match TRBD2. The CDR3 runs to 18 residues. CDR1 is MNHEY, CDR2 SMNVEV, per germline (reference sequence). With V trimmed by 7 bases and J by 0 bases, 14 bases remained unmatched. CDR3 in amino acids: CASTLLAVPRSSYNEQFF. The CDR3 DNA is TGTGCCAGCACCTTACTAGCGGTTCCCCGAAGCTCCTACAATGAGCAGTTCTTC.

V usage is TRBV7-3 and J usage is TRBJ1-6; D unclear. CDR1 and CDR2 from the germline V gene are SGHTA and FQGTGA. The CDR3 covers 15 residues. V was trimmed by 2 bases and J by 9 bases, leaving 14 bases between them. The chain's CDR3 is CASSLSPAGSSPLHF. CDR3 coding DNA: TGTGCCAGCAGCTTATCTCCCGCGGGGTCTTCACCCCTCCACTTT.

This clonotype was picked up a small number of times. The chain carries TRBV7-6 and TRBJ2-3; 10 positions agree with TRBD1. V lost 5 bases, J lost 5 bases, and 13 bases stayed unmatched. The length of the CDR3 is 17 residues. Germline V gene lookup returns CDR1 SGHVS and CDR2 FNYEAQ. DNA for the CDR3: TGTGCCAGCAGCCTAACACCGACAGGGGGCGGGAAAGATACGCAGTATTTT. Translation: CASSLTPTGGGKDTQYF.

The sample holds a few counts of this clonotype. The chain combines TRBV11-3 with TRBJ2-1; TRBD2 matches 13 bases. The CDR3 is 15 residues long. CDR1 SGHNT and CDR2 YENEEA come from the germline V gene. Trimming removed 5 bases from V and 7 bases from J; junction bases left unmatched: 5. CDR3 region: CASSPGGLAGNEQFF. CDR3 sequence (DNA): TGTGCCAGCAGCCCAGGGGGACTAGCGGGGAATGAGCAGTTCTTC.

V and J are TRBV6-1 and TRBJ1-2; possibly TRBD1 for D (6 bases). Germline V gene lookup returns CDR1 MNHNS and CDR2 SASEGT. CDR3 size: 13 residues. Trimming cost V 6 bases and J 4 bases, with 12 bases left between them. The CDR3 loop is CASSGDTFYGYTF. The DNA for the CDR3 is TGTGCCAGCAGCGGGGACACCTTCTATGGCTACACCTTC.

This clonotype has a handful of counts. V is TRBV11-2 and J is TRBJ1-1, with D unresolved. Deletions cut 5 bases from V and 6 bases from J, with 13 bases between. Germline V gene sequence: CDR1 SGHAT, CDR2 FQNNGV. The length of the CDR3 is 13 residues. The CDR3 region has the DNA TGTGCCAGCAGCCCCACTATGAGGGCTGAAGCTTTCTTT. Its translation: CASSPTMRAEAFF.

The chain recombines TRBV5-5 with TRBJ2-1, with 9 bases identical to TRBD2. Germline V CDR1 and CDR2: SGHKS, YYEKEE (reference sequence). CDR3 size: 16 residues. The ends lost 2 bases at V and 0 bases at J; junction bases unmatched: 3. CDR3 DNA: TGTGCCAGCAGCTTTCTTAGCGGGGGCTCCTACAATGAGCAGTTCTTC. Translating it yields CASSFLSGGSYNEQFF.

This clonotype has only a few counts. The chain couples TRBV11-2 to TRBJ2-7, with D hard to call. The CDR3 has 13 amino acids. Germline values: CDR1 SGHAT, CDR2 FQNNGV. V was shortened by 4 bases and J by 3 bases, with 10 bases between the two germline ends. CDR3 loop: CASSSGQIYEQYF. CDR3 DNA sequence: TGTGCCAGCAGCTCCGGGCAAATCTACGAGCAGTACTTC.

The chain combines TRBV24-1 with TRBJ2-1; 11 nucleotides line up with TRBD2. CDR3 length: 17 residues. Germline lookup yields CDR1 KGHDR and CDR2 SFDVKD. V was clipped by 0 bases and J by 3 bases; unmatched bases: 3. CDR3 region: CATSDLGLAGGYNEQFF. The CDR3 region has the DNA TGTGCCACCAGTGATTTGGGGCTAGCGGGAGGCTACAATGAGCAGTTCTTC.